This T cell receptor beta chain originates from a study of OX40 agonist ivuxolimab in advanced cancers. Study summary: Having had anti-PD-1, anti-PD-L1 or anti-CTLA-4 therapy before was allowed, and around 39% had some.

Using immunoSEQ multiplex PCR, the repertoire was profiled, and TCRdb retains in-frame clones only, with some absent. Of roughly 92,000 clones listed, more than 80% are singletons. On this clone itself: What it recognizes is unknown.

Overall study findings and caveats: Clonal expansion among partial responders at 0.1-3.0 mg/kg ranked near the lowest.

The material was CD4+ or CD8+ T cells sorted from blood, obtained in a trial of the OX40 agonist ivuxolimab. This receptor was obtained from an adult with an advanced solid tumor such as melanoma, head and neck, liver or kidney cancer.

The CDR3 region has the DNA TGTGCCAGCAGTTACTTCCTCGGCACAGATACGCAGTATTTT. Protein: CASSYFLGTDTQYF. This sequence joins TRBV6-6 and TRBJ2-3; the D is unclear. This CDR3 has 14 amino acids. Germline CDR1 reads MNHNY; CDR2 reads SVGAGI (reference sequence). V was clipped by 1 base and J by 1 base, with 6 bases between them.